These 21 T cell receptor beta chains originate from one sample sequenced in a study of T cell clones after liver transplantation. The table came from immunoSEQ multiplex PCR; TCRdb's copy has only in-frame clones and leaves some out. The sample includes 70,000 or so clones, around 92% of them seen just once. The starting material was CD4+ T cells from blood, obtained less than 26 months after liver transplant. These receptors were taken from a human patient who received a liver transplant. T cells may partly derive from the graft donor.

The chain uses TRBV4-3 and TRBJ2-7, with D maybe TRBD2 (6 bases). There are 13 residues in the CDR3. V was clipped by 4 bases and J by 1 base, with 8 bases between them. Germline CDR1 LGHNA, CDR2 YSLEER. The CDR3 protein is CASSRRGSYEQYF. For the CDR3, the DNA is TGCGCCAGCAGCCGGAGGGGTTCCTACGAGCAGTACTTC.

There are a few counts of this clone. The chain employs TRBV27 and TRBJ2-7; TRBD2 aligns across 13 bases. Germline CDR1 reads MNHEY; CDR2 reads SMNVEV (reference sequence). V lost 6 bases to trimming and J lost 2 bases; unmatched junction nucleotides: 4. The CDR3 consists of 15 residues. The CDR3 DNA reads TGTGCCAGCAGGCCAGGACTAGCGGGAGCCTACGAGCAGTACTTC. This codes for CASRPGLAGAYEQYF.

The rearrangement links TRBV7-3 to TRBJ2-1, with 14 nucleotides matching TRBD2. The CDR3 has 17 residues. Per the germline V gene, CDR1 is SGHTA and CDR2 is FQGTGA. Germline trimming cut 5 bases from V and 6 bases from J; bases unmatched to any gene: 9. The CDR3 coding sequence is TGTGCCAGCAGCCGAGGGACTAGCGGGAGTTACGGCAATGAGCAGTTCTTC. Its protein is CASSRGTSGSYGNEQFF.

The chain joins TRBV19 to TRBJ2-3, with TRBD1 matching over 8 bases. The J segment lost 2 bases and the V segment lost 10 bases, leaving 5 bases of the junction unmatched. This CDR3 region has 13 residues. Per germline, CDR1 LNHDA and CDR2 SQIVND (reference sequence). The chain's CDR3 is CATGDRSTDTQYF. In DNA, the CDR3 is TGTGCCACCGGGGACAGGTCCACAGATACGCAGTATTTT. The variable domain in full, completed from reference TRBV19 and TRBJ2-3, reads DGGITQSPKYLFRKEGQNVTLSCEQNLNHDAMYWYRQDPGQGLRLIYYSQIVNDFQKGDIAEGYSVSREKKESFPLTVTSAQKNPTAFYLCATGDRSTDTQYFGPGTRLTVL.

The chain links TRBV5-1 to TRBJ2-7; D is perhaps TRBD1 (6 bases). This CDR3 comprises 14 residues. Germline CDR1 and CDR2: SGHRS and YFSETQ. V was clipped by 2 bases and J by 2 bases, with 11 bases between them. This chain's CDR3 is CASSLQQGTYEQYF. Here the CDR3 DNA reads TGCGCCAGCAGCTTACAACAGGGAACCTACGAGCAGTACTTC.

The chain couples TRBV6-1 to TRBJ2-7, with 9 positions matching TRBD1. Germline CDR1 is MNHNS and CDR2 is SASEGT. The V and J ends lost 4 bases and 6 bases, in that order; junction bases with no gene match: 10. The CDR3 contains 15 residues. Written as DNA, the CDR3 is TGTGCCAGCAGTGTTTCGGACAGGGGTTTTCCCGAGCAGTACTTC. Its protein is CASSVSDRGFPEQYF.

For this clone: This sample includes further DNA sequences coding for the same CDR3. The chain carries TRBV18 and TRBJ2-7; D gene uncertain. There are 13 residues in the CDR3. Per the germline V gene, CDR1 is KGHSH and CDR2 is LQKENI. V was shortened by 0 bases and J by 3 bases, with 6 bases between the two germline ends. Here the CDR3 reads CASSPPGSYEQYF. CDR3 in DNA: TGTGCCAGCTCACCACCGGGCAGCTACGAGCAGTACTTC.

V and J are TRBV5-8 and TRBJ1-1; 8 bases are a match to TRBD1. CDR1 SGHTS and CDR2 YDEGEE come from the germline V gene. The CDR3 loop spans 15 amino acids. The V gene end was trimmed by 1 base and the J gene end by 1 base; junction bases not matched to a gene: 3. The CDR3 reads CASSLWTGRNTEAFF. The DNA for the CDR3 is TGTGCCAGCAGCTTGTGGACAGGGAGGAACACTGAAGCTTTCTTT. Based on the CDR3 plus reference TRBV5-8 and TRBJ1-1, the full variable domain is EAGVTQSPTHLIKTRGQQATLRCSPISGHTSVYWYQQALGLGLQFLLWYDEGEERNRGNFPPRFSGRQFPNYSSELNVNALELEDSALYLCASSLWTGRNTEAFFGQGTRLTVV.

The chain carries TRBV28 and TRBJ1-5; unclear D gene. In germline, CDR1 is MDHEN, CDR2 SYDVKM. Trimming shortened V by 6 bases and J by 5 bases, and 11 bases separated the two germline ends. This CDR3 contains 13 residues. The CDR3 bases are TGTGCCAGCAGACCCGGGCGGTATCAGCCCCAGCATTTT. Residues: CASRPGRYQPQHF.

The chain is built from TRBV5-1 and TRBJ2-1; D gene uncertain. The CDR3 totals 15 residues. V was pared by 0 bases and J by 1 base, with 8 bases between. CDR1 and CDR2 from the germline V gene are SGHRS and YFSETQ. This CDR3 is CASSLAYGSYNEQFF. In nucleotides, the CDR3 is TGCGCCAGCAGCTTGGCATACGGGTCCTACAATGAGCAGTTCTTC.

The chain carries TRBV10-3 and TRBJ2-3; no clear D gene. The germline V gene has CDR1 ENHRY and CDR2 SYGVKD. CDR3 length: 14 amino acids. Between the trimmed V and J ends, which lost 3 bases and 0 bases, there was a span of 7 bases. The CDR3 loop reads CAISDGTSTDTQYF. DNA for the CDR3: TGTGCCATCAGTGACGGCACTAGCACAGATACGCAGTATTTT.

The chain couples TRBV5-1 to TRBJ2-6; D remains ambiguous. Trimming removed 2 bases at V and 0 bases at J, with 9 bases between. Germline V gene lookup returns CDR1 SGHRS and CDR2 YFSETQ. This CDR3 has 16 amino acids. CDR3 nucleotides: TGCGCCAGCAGCTTTCGACCTCTCTCTGGGGCCAACGTCCTGACTTTC. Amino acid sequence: CASSFRPLSGANVLTF. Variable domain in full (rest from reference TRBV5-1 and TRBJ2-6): KAGVTQTPRYLIKTRGQQVTLSCSPISGHRSVSWYQQTPGQGLQFLFEYFSETQRNKGNFPGRFSGRQFSNSRSEMNVSTLELGDSALYLCASSFRPLSGANVLTFGAGSRLTVL.

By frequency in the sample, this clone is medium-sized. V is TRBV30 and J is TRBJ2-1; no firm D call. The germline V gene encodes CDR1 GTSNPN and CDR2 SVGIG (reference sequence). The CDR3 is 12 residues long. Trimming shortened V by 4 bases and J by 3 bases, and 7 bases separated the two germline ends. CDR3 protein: CAWILSYNEQFF. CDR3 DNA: TGTGCCTGGATTCTAAGCTACAATGAGCAGTTCTTC.

Written as DNA, the CDR3 is TGTGCCAGCAGAGGAGCTAGCGGGAGAAGCGGAACCTACGAGCAGTACTTC. Amino acids: CASRGASGRSGTYEQYF. The chain joins TRBV9 to TRBJ2-7, with 10 bases lining up with TRBD2. This CDR3 contains 17 residues. Losses at the gene ends were 5 bases for V and 2 bases for J; bases not matched to a gene: 13. The germline V gene encodes CDR1 SGDLS and CDR2 YYNGEE.

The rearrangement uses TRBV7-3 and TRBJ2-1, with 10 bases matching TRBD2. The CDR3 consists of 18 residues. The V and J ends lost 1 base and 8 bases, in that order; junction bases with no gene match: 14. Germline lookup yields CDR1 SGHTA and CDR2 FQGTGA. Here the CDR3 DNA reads TGTGCCAGCAGCTTAAGGCCTCCAGCGGGAGGGTCCAGCCATGAGCAGTTCTTC. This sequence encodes CASSLRPPAGGSSHEQFF.

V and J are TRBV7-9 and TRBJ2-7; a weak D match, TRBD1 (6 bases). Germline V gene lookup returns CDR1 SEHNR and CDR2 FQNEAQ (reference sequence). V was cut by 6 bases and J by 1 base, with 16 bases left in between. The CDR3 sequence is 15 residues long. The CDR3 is CASSRDLGGSYEQYF. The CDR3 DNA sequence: TGTGCCAGCAGTCGAGATTTAGGGGGATCCTACGAGCAGTACTTC.

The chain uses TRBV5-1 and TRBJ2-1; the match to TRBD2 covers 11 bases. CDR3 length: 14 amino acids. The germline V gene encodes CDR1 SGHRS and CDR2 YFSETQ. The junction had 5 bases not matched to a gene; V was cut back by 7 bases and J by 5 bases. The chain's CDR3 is CASQGLAENNEQFF. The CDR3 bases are TGCGCCAGCCAGGGACTAGCGGAGAACAATGAGCAGTTCTTC. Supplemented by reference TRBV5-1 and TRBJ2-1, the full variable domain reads KAGVTQTPRYLIKTRGQQVTLSCSPISGHRSVSWYQQTPGQGLQFLFEYFSETQRNKGNFPGRFSGRQFSNSRSEMNVSTLELGDSALYLCASQGLAENNEQFFGPGTRLTVL.

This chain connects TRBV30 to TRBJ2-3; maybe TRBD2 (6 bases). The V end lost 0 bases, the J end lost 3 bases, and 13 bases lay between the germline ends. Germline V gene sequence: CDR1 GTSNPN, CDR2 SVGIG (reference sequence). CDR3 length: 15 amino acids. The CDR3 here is CAWSVTSFGTDTQYF. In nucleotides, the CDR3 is TGTGCCTGGAGTGTAACTAGCTTTGGGACAGATACGCAGTATTTT.

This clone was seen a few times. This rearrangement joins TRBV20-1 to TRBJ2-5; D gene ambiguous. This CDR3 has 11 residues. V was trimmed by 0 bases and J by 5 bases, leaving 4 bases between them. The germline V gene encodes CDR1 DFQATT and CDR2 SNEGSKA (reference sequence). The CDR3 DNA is TGCAGTGCTAGAGATGCGGAGACCCAGTACTTC. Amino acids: CSARDAETQYF.

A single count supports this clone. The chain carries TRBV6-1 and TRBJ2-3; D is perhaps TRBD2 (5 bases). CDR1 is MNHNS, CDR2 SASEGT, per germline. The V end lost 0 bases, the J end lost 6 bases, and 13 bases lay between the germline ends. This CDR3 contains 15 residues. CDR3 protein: CASSEALGRRDTQYF. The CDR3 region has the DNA TGTGCCAGCAGTGAAGCGCTTGGGCGGAGGGATACGCAGTATTTT.

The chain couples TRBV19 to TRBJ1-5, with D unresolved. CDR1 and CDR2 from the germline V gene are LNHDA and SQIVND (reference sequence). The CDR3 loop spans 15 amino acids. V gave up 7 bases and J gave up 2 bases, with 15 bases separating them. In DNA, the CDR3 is TGTGCCAGTACGTCAGTAGAGGCTGGCAATCAGCCCCAGCATTTT. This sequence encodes CASTSVEAGNQPQHF.